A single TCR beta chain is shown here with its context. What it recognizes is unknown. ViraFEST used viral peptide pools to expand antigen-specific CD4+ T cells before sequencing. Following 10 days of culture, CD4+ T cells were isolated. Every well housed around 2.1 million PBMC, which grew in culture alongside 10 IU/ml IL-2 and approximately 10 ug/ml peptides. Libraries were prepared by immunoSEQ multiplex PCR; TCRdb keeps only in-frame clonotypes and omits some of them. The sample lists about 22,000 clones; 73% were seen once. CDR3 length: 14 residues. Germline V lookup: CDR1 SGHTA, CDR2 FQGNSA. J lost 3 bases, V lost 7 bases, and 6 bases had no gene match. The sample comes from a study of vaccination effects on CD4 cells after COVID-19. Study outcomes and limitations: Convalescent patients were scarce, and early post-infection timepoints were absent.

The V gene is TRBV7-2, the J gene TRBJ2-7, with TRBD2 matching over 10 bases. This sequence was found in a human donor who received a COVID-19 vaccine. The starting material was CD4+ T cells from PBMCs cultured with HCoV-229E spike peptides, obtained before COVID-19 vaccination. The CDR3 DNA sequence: TGTGCCAGCAATAAAGCGGGGGGGCTCTACGAGCAGTACTTC. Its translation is CASNKAGGLYEQYF. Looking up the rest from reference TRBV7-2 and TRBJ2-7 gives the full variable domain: GAGVSQSPSNKVTEKGKDVELRCDPISGHTALYWYRQSLGQGLEFLIYFQGNSAPDKSGLPSDRFSAERTGGSVSTLTIQRTQQEDSAVYLCASNKAGGLYEQYFGPGTRLTVT.